This T cell receptor beta chain is drawn from a study of cytomegalovirus exposure and HLA in healthy donors. The PCR used 60 Vbeta and 13 Jbeta primers. Sequenced by immunoSEQ multiplex PCR; TCRdb stores in-frame clones only, minus some. The table has roughly 200,000 clones, about 89% seen once. The V end lost 2 bases, the J end lost 4 bases, and 10 bases lay between the germline ends. Looked up from germline, CDR1 is LGHNA and CDR2 is YSLEER. The CDR3 extends over 14 amino acids. Input material: PBMCs. J is TRBJ2-3 and V is TRBV4-3; D is undetermined. The receptor was derived from a man younger than 45 in good health and CMV-seronegative. CDR3 bases: TGCGCCAGCAGCCAACTTGCTAGGCCAGATACGCAGTATTTT. It specifies CASSQLARPDTQYF.